These 15 T cell receptor beta chains share one sample of origin, sequenced in a study of identical twins. TCRdb analysed the 5' RACE reads with MiXCR anew, one entry per CDR3 protein. The data show approximately 20,000 distinct CDR3 sequences, approximately 71% seen once. Sequenced: memory (CD45RO+) T cells sorted from blood. Receptors were obtained from a woman under 30 in good health. This table probably holds off-target reads from a library built for another chain.

This chain uses TRBV7-2 with TRBJ2-5, with 8 bases lining up with TRBD1. V dropped 5 bases and J dropped 2; count of bases not matched to a gene: 4. Germline V CDR1 and CDR2: SGHTA, FQGNSA. The CDR3 has 14 amino acids. For the CDR3, the DNA is TGTGCCAGCAGCATACAGGGGGTGCAAGAGACCCAGTACTTC. Its protein product is CASSIQGVQETQYF.

The V and J genes are TRBV9 and TRBJ2-2; possible D gene TRBD2, 6 bases. V was cut by 0 bases and J by 7 bases, with 10 bases left in between. This CDR3 has 14 residues. Germline V gene data show CDR1 as SGDLS and CDR2 as YYNGEE. The CDR3 is CASSVASESGELFF. The CDR3 region has the DNA TGTGCCAGCAGCGTAGCTAGCGAGAGCGGGGAGCTGTTTTTT.

The chain employs TRBV18 and TRBJ1-6, with unresolved D. CDR3 length equals 13 residues. In germline, CDR1 is KGHSH, CDR2 LQKENI. V lost 2 bases to trimming and J lost 14 bases, with 13 bases between them. The CDR3 region is CASSPGRSSTLHF. The CDR3 region has the DNA TGTGCCAGCTCACCAGGGAGGTCCAGCACCCTCCACTTT.

The CDR3 DNA reads TGCGCCAGCAGCACCGACGGGGGAAGCACAGATACGCAGTATTTT. Translated, it gives CASSTDGGSTDTQYF. The chain links TRBV5-1 to TRBJ2-3; tentative D call: TRBD2 (6 bases). V was clipped by 4 bases and J by 0 bases, with 12 bases between them. The germline CDR1 and CDR2 sequences are SGHRS and YFSETQ. CDR3 length equals 15 residues.

Only one count was recorded for this clonotype. The rearrangement uses TRBV29-1 and TRBJ2-3, with D perhaps TRBD1 (6 bases). Germline lookup yields CDR1 SQVTM and CDR2 ANQGSEA. V shed 6 bases and J shed 2 bases, with 12 bases lying between them. This CDR3 is 13 amino acids long. The CDR3 region has the DNA TGCAGCGTGGGACAACTTAACACAGATACGCAGTATTTT. This gives the protein CSVGQLNTDTQYF.

The chain employs TRBV6-1 and TRBJ2-5, with no clear D. The V end was cut by 6 bases, the J end by 2 bases, with 10 bases between. The CDR3 consists of 13 residues. Germline CDR1 reads MNHNS; CDR2 reads SASEGT. The CDR3 coding sequence is TGTGCCAGCAGGACGGTACCACAAGAGACCCAGTACTTC. Encoded protein: CASRTVPQETQYF.

V gene TRBV29-1 combines with J gene TRBJ2-2; 12 bases align to TRBD2. Germline V gives CDR1 SQVTM, CDR2 ANQGSEA. This CDR3 is 17 amino acids long. V lost 7 bases and J lost 5; bases outside the gene matches: 14. CDR3 bases: TGCAGCGGGGGGCTAGCGGGAGGGCCTACGGGGACCGGGGAGCTGTTTTTT. It yields the protein CSGGLAGGPTGTGELFF.

This chain links TRBV29-1 with TRBJ1-5; D possibly corresponds to TRBD1 (5 bases). The CDR3 extends over 13 amino acids. The ends were cut back, 4 bases at V and 7 bases at J, with 14 bases in the middle. CDR1 and CDR2 (germline): SQVTM, ANQGSEA. DNA of the CDR3: TGCAGCGTTGCGAGGGACCCGGGGCAGCCCCAGCATTTT. Translated: CSVARDPGQPQHF.

This chain uses TRBV6-2 or TRBV6-3 with TRBJ1-1, with no clear D. The CDR3 length is 13 residues. Germline V CDR1 and CDR2: MNHEY, SVGEGT. Trimming cost V 6 bases and J 2 bases, with 10 bases left between them. Here the CDR3 reads CASSLDINTEAFF. The CDR3 nucleotides are TGTGCCAGCAGCTTAGACATCAACACTGAAGCTTTCTTT.

The V gene is TRBV4-1, the J gene TRBJ1-3; unclear D gene. V was cut by 4 bases and J by 4 bases, with 14 bases left in between. Germline values: CDR1 MGHRA, CDR2 YSYEKL. The CDR3 runs 15 residues. The CDR3 loop is CASSPVGDTGNTIYF. The CDR3 bases are TGCGCCAGCAGCCCCGTCGGAGATACCGGAAACACCATATATTTT.

The V gene is TRBV18, the J gene TRBJ1-6; 7 bases line up with TRBD1. Trimming took 3 bases from V and 4 from J; bases not matched to a gene: 12. The CDR3 covers 18 residues. Germline lookup yields CDR1 KGHSH and CDR2 LQKENI. CDR3 coding DNA: TGTGCCAGCTCACCGACGACAGGGAGGACGGCATATAATTCACCCCTCCACTTT. Translating gives CASSPTTGRTAYNSPLHF. The complete variable domain, with remaining parts taken from reference TRBV18 and TRBJ1-6, reads NAGVMQNPRHLVRRRGQEARLRCSPMKGHSHVYWYRQLPEEGLKFMVYLQKENIIDESGMPKERFSAEFPKEGPSILRIQQVVRGDSAAYFCASSPTTGRTAYNSPLHFGNGTRLTVT.

The chain carries TRBV6-4 and TRBJ1-1; TRBD1 matches 7 bases. Germline CDR1 reads MRHNA; CDR2 reads SNTAGT. V lost 5 bases and J lost 4; bases outside the gene matches: 10. This CDR3 has 15 amino acids. CDR3 sequence reads: CASSLEQGRGTEAFF. CDR3 in DNA: TGTGCCAGCAGTCTTGAACAGGGGAGGGGCACTGAAGCTTTCTTT.

This clonotype was recorded a few times. This chain uses TRBV6-2 or TRBV6-3 with TRBJ2-1; D is unclear. Germline V gives CDR1 MNHEY, CDR2 SVGEGT. V was clipped by 5 bases and J by 7 bases, with 6 bases between them. The CDR3 contains 11 residues. DNA of the CDR3: TGTGCCAGCAGTCGAAGGAATGAGCAGTTCTTC. This codes for CASSRRNEQFF.

V is TRBV6-4 and J is TRBJ1-2; D not certain. V gave up 7 bases and J gave up 7 bases, with 13 bases separating them. The CDR3 is 12 amino acids. Germline loops: CDR1 MRHNA, CDR2 SNTAGT. The CDR3 here is CASKTQLGGYTF. The CDR3 DNA is TGTGCCAGCAAGACTCAATTGGGTGGCTACACCTTC.

The chain links TRBV7-3 to TRBJ2-3; the D is unclear. Between the trimmed V and J ends, which lost 0 bases and 4 bases, there was a span of 14 bases. The germline gives CDR1 SGHTA, CDR2 FQGTGA. CDR3 length: 16 residues. CDR3 coding DNA: TGTGCCAGCAGCTTAACAGGCGGAAGGGCGGCAGATACGCAGTATTTT. It specifies CASSLTGGRAADTQYF.